The present T cell receptor beta chain was sequenced within a study of T cell changes during pregnancy in multiple sclerosis. Germline V gene data show CDR1 as MDHEN and CDR2 as SYDVKM. The V end lost 7 bases, the J end lost 2 bases, and 15 bases lay between the germline ends. The CDR3 covers 15 residues. Measured with immunoSEQ multiplex PCR; TCRdb has only the in-frame clones, and not every one. In the table there are under 120,000 clones, roughly nine tenths of which are singletons. This TCR came from a female donor with multiple sclerosis, enrolled in a pregnancy study. The specimen was peripheral blood, collected after pregnancy. The rearrangement links TRBV28 to TRBJ1-5, with D possibly TRBD1 on 6 matching bases. The CDR3 region is CASNIGTPRNQPQHF. CDR3 bases: TGTGCCAGCAACATAGGGACACCCCGCAATCAGCCCCAGCATTTT.